Below, 30 T cell receptor beta chains from the same sample are listed, as sequenced in a study of response to subunit inactivated influenza vaccine. TCRdb used MiXCR to reprocess the RT-PCR reads, holding one entry per CDR3 protein. The table records about 500,000 distinct CDR3 sequences, about 15% of them present only once. This material consisted of CD4+ T cells sorted from PBMCs, taken approximately 25 months after vaccination. These TCRs come from a man between 50 and 69 years old who received an inactivated influenza vaccine.

CDR3 bases: TGTGCCAGCAGCCAAGATCGCTACAGCACAGATACGCAGTATTTT. This sequence encodes CASSQDRYSTDTQYF. V is TRBV3-1 and J is TRBJ2-3; unclear D gene. Germline CDR1 LGHDT, CDR2 YNNKEL (reference sequence). With 0 bases removed from V and 0 bases from J, the gap between germline ends came to 7 bases. The CDR3 is 15 amino acids.

This clonotype showed up just a few times. The CDR3, as DNA: TGCAGTGCTAGCAGACAGGGCACTGGCCATGAGCAGTTCTTC. Protein: CSASRQGTGHEQFF. The rearrangement joins TRBV20-1 to TRBJ2-1; 7 nucleotides align to TRBD1. This CDR3 region has 14 residues. V lost 3 bases, J lost 8 bases, and 10 bases stayed unmatched. Germline assignment: CDR1 DFQATT and CDR2 SNEGSKA (reference sequence).

This clonotype occurred many times. In this CDR3 the conserved last residue, phenylalanine or tryptophan, is missing, so a read error is likely. The DNA is left out, because the CDR3 cannot be placed on it with certainty; the CDR3 is given as TCRdb lists it. The chain has TRBV28 and TRBJ2-1; the table's D call, TRBD1, was not checked against the DNA. CDR1 is MDHEN, CDR2 SYDVKM, per germline. The length of the CDR3 is 12 amino acids, counting both ends. Here the CDR3 reads CASSSGVPTQTL.

The genes are TRBV6-2 or TRBV6-3 and TRBJ2-5; D possibly corresponds to TRBD2 (5 bases). V lost 2 bases and J lost 1, with 8 bases in between. The CDR3 extends over 14 amino acids. Germline V gives CDR1 MNHEY, CDR2 SVGEGT. Here the CDR3 reads CASSYGGFQETQYF. CDR3 nucleotides: TGTGCCAGCAGTTACGGAGGATTCCAAGAGACCCAGTACTTC.

The chain combines TRBV12-3 or TRBV12-4 with TRBJ2-7, with TRBD1 identical over 7 bases. This CDR3 is built from 15 residues. The trim removed 3 bases at V and 4 bases at J, leaving 9 bases unmatched. DNA for the CDR3: TGTGCCAGCAGTTTGGACAGGCATACCGGGTACGAGCAGTACTTC. It is translated as CASSLDRHTGYEQYF.

The chain links TRBV6-4 to TRBJ1-5; 10 nucleotides align to TRBD1. This CDR3 contains 17 residues. CDR1 and CDR2 from the germline V gene are MRHNA and SNTAGT. V shed 4 bases, J shed 4 bases, and the junction held 10 bases outside the gene matches. In DNA, the CDR3 is TGTGCCAGCAGTGCCCCACCCGACAGGGGGCAAAATCAGCCCCAGCATTTT. Translating gives CASSAPPDRGQNQPQHF.

The V and J genes are TRBV2 and TRBJ2-1; 12 nucleotides line up with TRBD2. The junction had 3 bases not matched to a gene; V was cut back by 7 bases and J by 2 bases. The germline CDR1 and CDR2 sequences are SNHLY and FYNNEI. CDR3 length equals 15 residues. CDR3 region: CASTSGRAPYNEQFF. The DNA of the CDR3 is TGTGCCAGCACTAGCGGGAGGGCCCCCTACAATGAGCAGTTCTTC.

This clonotype was seen only a few times. The chain is built from TRBV5-1 and TRBJ1-1; the D is unclear. Trimming took off 6 bases at V and 1 base at J, with 10 bases between the two ends. The CDR3 runs to 13 residues. Germline V gives CDR1 SGHRS, CDR2 YFSETQ. CDR3 nucleotide sequence: TGCGCCAGCAAAGAACAGACGAACACTGAAGCTTTCTTT. This sequence encodes CASKEQTNTEAFF.

This chain uses TRBV6-5 with TRBJ2-3; TRBD2 might be the D (5 bases). Deletions cut 0 bases from V and 3 bases from J, with 13 bases between. The CDR3 spans 16 residues. Germline lookup yields CDR1 MNHEY and CDR2 SVGAGI. CDR3 sequence reads: CASSYSIERVTDTQYF. In nucleotides, the CDR3 is TGTGCCAGCAGTTACTCGATTGAGAGGGTAACAGATACGCAGTATTTT.

This clonotype was counted only a few times. The rearrangement links TRBV4-2 to TRBJ2-3; TRBD1 aligns across 9 bases. V shed 4 bases and J 2 bases; nucleotides not matched to a gene: 13. CDR3 length: 18 amino acids. Germline loops: CDR1 LGHNA, CDR2 YNFKEQ. Written as DNA, the CDR3 is TGTGCCAGCAGCCTAGCTAGTACAGGGGGCCAGCCCACAGATACGCAGTATTTT. It codes for CASSLASTGGQPTDTQYF.

This clonotype occurred many times. This chain links TRBV11-1 with TRBJ2-6; 12 bases map to TRBD1. Germline trimming cut 0 bases from V and 8 bases from J; bases unmatched to any gene: 8. The CDR3 runs 18 residues. CDR1 and CDR2 from the germline V gene are SGHAT and FQDESV (reference sequence). The CDR3 DNA reads as TGTGCCAGCAGCTTAGCCAGGGACAGGGGGCGCCCGCCCAACGTCCTGACTTTC. It yields the protein CASSLARDRGRPPNVLTF.

This clonotype was counted many times. V and J are TRBV12-3 or TRBV12-4 and TRBJ1-5, with D maybe TRBD1 (5 bases). Deletions cut 6 bases from V and 5 bases from J, with 11 bases between. The CDR3 spans 13 residues. The CDR3 sequence is CASSRGRYQPQHF. Written as DNA, the CDR3 is TGTGCCAGCAGCCGGGGCAGATATCAGCCCCAGCATTTT.

This clonotype was observed a handful of times. V gene TRBV7-9 combines with J gene TRBJ1-6, with D unresolved. The CDR3 is 14 amino acids. The V gene's germline CDR1 is SEHNR and CDR2 FQNEAQ (reference sequence). Trimming cost V 1 base and J 10 bases, with 11 bases left between them. This CDR3 reads CASSLGQNGSPLHF. Written as DNA, the CDR3 is TGTGCCAGCAGCTTAGGCCAGAACGGGTCACCCCTCCACTTT.

The chain uses TRBV5-6 and TRBJ2-2; D is tentatively TRBD1 or TRBD2 (5 bases each). The CDR3 totals 15 residues. The V and J ends lost 5 bases and 4 bases respectively, with 15 bases between them. Germline lookup yields CDR1 SGHDT and CDR2 YYEEEE. CDR3 loop: CASSHGAVGTGELFF. CDR3 sequence (DNA): TGTGCCAGCAGTCACGGGGCCGTCGGCACCGGGGAGCTGTTTTTT.

There are a few counts of this clonotype. The chain employs TRBV7-8 and TRBJ2-3; D is perhaps TRBD1 (6 bases). The CDR3 sequence is 14 residues long. Germline V CDR1 and CDR2: SGHVS, FQNEAQ. Trimming removed 4 bases from V and 1 base from J, with 9 bases in between. CDR3 DNA: TGTGCCAGCAGCTCGGGACACCGCACAGATACGCAGTATTTT. Translation gives CASSSGHRTDTQYF.

This clonotype occurred a few times. This chain connects TRBV3-1 to TRBJ2-5; D call uncertain. V was clipped by 0 bases and J by 5 bases, with 7 bases between them. The CDR3 runs 13 residues. Looked up from germline, CDR1 is LGHDT and CDR2 is YNNKEL (reference sequence). CDR3 nucleotide sequence: TGTGCCAGCAGCCAAGATACGCGGGAGACCCAGTACTTC. Protein: CASSQDTRETQYF.

The V call is TRBV2, the J call TRBJ1-6, with TRBD1 matching 7 bases. With 4 bases clipped from V and 7 bases from J, the junction kept 4 bases outside the gene matches. CDR1 and CDR2 from the germline V gene are SNHLY and FYNNEI. The CDR3 totals 14 residues. The CDR3 DNA is TGTGCCAGCAGTGCGTTGACAGGGAATTCACCCCTCCACTTT. This encodes CASSALTGNSPLHF. The entire variable domain, with the rest obtained from reference TRBV2 and TRBJ1-6, is as follows: EPEVTQTPSHQVTQMGQEVILRCVPISNHLYFYWYRQILGQKVEFLVSFYNNEISEKSEIFDDQFSVERPDGSNFTLKIRSTKLEDSAMYFCASSALTGNSPLHFGNGTRLTVT.

This clonotype was counted a few times. V gene TRBV20-1 combines with J gene TRBJ1-5, with D perhaps matching TRBD1 (5 bases). The CDR3 is 12 amino acids. Germline loops: CDR1 DFQATT, CDR2 SNEGSKA (reference sequence). Trimming took off 7 bases at V and 3 bases at J, with 10 bases between the two ends. CDR3 nucleotides: TGCAGTGTGCAGGGAACCAATCAGCCCCAGCATTTT. Its translation is CSVQGTNQPQHF.

This chain joins TRBV20-1 and TRBJ2-7, with TRBD2 matching over 13 bases. The CDR3 sequence is 16 residues long. Germline-derived CDR1 and CDR2 are DFQATT and SNEGSKA (reference sequence). Losses at the gene ends were 1 base for V and 4 bases for J; bases not matched to a gene: 7. The CDR3 loop reads CSARGTSGSVGYEQYF. CDR3 DNA: TGCAGTGCTAGAGGGACTAGCGGGAGCGTAGGGTACGAGCAGTACTTC.

This clonotype was detected a few times. This sequence joins TRBV9 and TRBJ1-2; 11 bases map to TRBD1. V was clipped by 0 bases and J by 3 bases; unmatched bases: 1. From germline, CDR1 is SGDLS and CDR2 YYNGEE. The CDR3 extends over 15 amino acids. CDR3 DNA: TGTGCCAGCAGCGTAGGGACAGGGGGCCACTATGGCTACACCTTC. It is translated as CASSVGTGGHYGYTF. Combining the CDR3 with reference TRBV9 and TRBJ1-2 gives the whole variable domain DSGVTQTPKHLITATGQRVTLRCSPRSGDLSVYWYQQSLDQGLQFLIQYYNGEERAKGNILERFSAQQFPDLHSELNLSSLELGDSALYFCASSVGTGGHYGYTFGSGTRLTVV.

The chain is built from TRBV5-5 and TRBJ1-2; no definite D call. This CDR3 region has 16 residues. Trimming cost V 0 bases and J 4 bases, with 16 bases left between them. The germline V gene encodes CDR1 SGHKS and CDR2 YYEKEE (reference sequence). The CDR3 loop is CASSLEVRSDFYGYTF. CDR3 DNA: TGTGCCAGCAGCTTGGAAGTTCGGAGCGACTTCTATGGCTACACCTTC.

This chain joins TRBV20-1 and TRBJ1-6; D unclear. The CDR3 consists of 14 residues. The germline V gene encodes CDR1 DFQATT and CDR2 SNEGSKA (reference sequence). V was pared by 5 bases and J by 9 bases, with 17 bases between. CDR3 loop: CSARTGISGSPLHF. The CDR3, as DNA: TGCAGTGCTCGAACCGGGATATCGGGTTCACCCCTCCACTTT.

This clonotype was observed a handful of times. The V and J genes are TRBV7-9 and TRBJ2-7; D gene uncertain. This CDR3 is 13 amino acids long. The V end was cut by 8 bases, the J end by 3 bases, with 14 bases between. The germline gives CDR1 SEHNR, CDR2 FQNEAQ (reference sequence). In nucleotides, the CDR3 is TGTGCCAGCCGGGCAGATCCCCTCTACGAGCAGTACTTC. Its protein product is CASRADPLYEQYF. The whole variable domain, remainder taken from reference TRBV7-9 and TRBJ2-7, is DTGVSQNPRHKITKRGQNVTFRCDPISEHNRLYWYRQTLGQGPEFLTYFQNEAQLEKSRLLSDRFSAERPKGSFSTLEIQRTEQGDSAMYLCASRADPLYEQYFGPGTRLTVT.

This clonotype occurred a few times. The V gene is TRBV29-1, the J gene TRBJ2-3; D assignment may be TRBD1 or TRBD2 (5 bases each). The V and J ends lost 3 bases and 4 bases respectively, with 14 bases between them. The CDR3 runs 14 residues. Germline CDR1 reads SQVTM; CDR2 reads ANQGSEA. This CDR3 reads CSVDRTGGSDTQYF. CDR3 sequence (DNA): TGCAGCGTTGATCGAACAGGAGGTTCAGATACGCAGTATTTT.

A few counts support this clonotype. The chain combines TRBV12-3 or TRBV12-4 with TRBJ2-7, with 10 nucleotides matching TRBD1. CDR3 size: 15 residues. After removal of 7 bases from V and 7 bases from J, the junction contained 13 bases not matched to a gene. CDR3 sequence: CASTPFGDRGKEQYF. The CDR3 DNA sequence: TGTGCCAGCACTCCCTTCGGGGACAGGGGAAAGGAGCAGTACTTC.

This clonotype was counted only a few times. The chain combines TRBV11-2 with TRBJ2-5; D is unclear. CDR3 length: 12 residues. The V end lost 5 bases, the J end lost 5 bases, and 9 bases lay between the germline ends. Germline V CDR1 and CDR2: SGHAT, FQNNGV. The CDR3 sequence: CASSQSWETQYF. CDR3 coding DNA: TGTGCCAGCAGCCAAAGTTGGGAGACCCAGTACTTC.

This clonotype has more than one count but fewer than ten. The CDR3 coding sequence is TGCGCCAGCAGCCAAGTCCTCAGGCTAGAAAACATTCAGTACTTC. Translation gives CASSQVLRLENIQYF. V gene TRBV4-1 combines with J gene TRBJ2-4; the D is unclear. CDR3 length: 15 amino acids. V was pared by 1 base and J by 5 bases, with 12 bases between. Germline-derived CDR1 and CDR2 are MGHRA and YSYEKL.

This clonotype was seen a handful of times. The V call is TRBV28, the J call TRBJ1-1, with unresolved D. This CDR3 is built from 13 residues. Germline V gene lookup returns CDR1 MDHEN and CDR2 SYDVKM. Trimming took off 3 bases at V and 7 bases at J, with 12 bases between the two ends. The CDR3 sequence is CASSLARVGEAFF. The DNA of the CDR3 is TGTGCCAGCAGTTTGGCACGTGTGGGTGAAGCTTTCTTT.

The J gene is TRBJ2-4, the V gene TRBV12-3 or TRBV12-4, with 8 bases aligning to TRBD2. Unmatched junction bases numbered 7, after V lost 2 bases and J lost 4 bases. The CDR3 length is 16 residues. The CDR3 sequence is CASSLYRGGRKNIQYF. CDR3 DNA sequence: TGTGCCAGCAGTTTATATCGGGGGGGGCGTAAAAACATTCAGTACTTC.

The rearrangement uses TRBV18 and TRBJ2-1; D uncertain. CDR1 and CDR2 from the germline V gene are KGHSH and LQKENI. The CDR3 is 14 residues long. Trimming took 1 base from V and 2 from J, leaving 6 bases between them. The DNA of the CDR3 is TGTGCCAGCTCACCACGGCAGACCTACAATGAGCAGTTCTTC. As protein: CASSPRQTYNEQFF.